The entry below gives a single T cell receptor (beta chain) sequence along with its context. Its antigen is currently unknown. These data are taken from a study of radiation and T cells in renal cell carcinoma. Study at large: Nephrectomy followed 15 Gy stereotactic body radiation by 4 weeks.

Findings and caveats of the study: Top tumor clonotypes rose in blood 2 weeks post-radiation, then contracted.

Between the trimmed V and J ends, which lost 0 bases and 3 bases, there was a span of 7 bases. The CDR3 covers 15 residues. Germline V lookup: CDR1 SGDLS, CDR2 YYNGEE. Noted time point: blood 2 weeks post-SBRT. Regarding treatment: 15 Gy SBRT to primary tumor, nephrectomy 4 weeks later. Serial blood draws occurred at baseline and 2 and 4 weeks post-SBRT. Clones were read by immunoSEQ multiplex PCR, and TCRdb kept only the in-frame ones, dropping some. The table shows 100,000 to 150,000 clones, with roughly four fifths occurring only once. This receptor was taken from a man aged 45 to 65 with renal cell carcinoma. Sequenced material: blood, taken from a patient whose treatment included radiotherapy and nephrectomy. The chain employs TRBV9 and TRBJ2-6; D might be TRBD1 or TRBD2, each matching 5 bases. The CDR3 loop is CASSVVGVGANVLTF. CDR3 sequence (DNA): TGTGCCAGCAGCGTAGTGGGGGTTGGGGCCAACGTCCTGACTTTC. The complete variable domain, with remaining parts taken from reference TRBV9 and TRBJ2-6, reads DSGVTQTPKHLITATGQRVTLRCSPRSGDLSVYWYQQSLDQGLQFLIQYYNGEERAKGNILERFSAQQFPDLHSELNLSSLELGDSALYFCASSVVGVGANVLTFGAGSRLTVL.